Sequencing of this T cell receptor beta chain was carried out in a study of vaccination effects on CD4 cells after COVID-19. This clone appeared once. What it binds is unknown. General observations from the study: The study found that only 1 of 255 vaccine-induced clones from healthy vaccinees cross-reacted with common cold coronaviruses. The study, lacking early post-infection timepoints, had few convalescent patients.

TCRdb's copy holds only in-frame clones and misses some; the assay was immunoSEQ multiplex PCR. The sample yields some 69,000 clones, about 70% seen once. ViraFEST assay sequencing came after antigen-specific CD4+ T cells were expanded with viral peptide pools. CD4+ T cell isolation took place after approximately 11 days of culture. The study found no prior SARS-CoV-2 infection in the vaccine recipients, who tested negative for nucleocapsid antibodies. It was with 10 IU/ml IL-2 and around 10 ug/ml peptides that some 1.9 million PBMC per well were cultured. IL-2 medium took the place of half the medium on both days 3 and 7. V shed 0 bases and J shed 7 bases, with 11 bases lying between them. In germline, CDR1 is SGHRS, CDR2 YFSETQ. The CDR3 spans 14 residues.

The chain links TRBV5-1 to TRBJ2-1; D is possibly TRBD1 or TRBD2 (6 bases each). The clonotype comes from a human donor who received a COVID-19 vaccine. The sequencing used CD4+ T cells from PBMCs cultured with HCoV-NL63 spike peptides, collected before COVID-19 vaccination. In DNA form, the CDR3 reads TGCGCCAGCAGCTTGGTGGGGGGCGGAAATGAGCAGTTCTTC. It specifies CASSLVGGGNEQFF.